This passage covers 5 T cell receptor beta chains from one sample sequenced in a study of blood T cells in healthy people across ages. Combining a sample-barcoded 5' primer with a J-beta primer mix, a second PCR ran for roughly 6 to 12 cycles. TCRdb independently ran MiXCR on the 5' RACE reads; one entry per CDR3 protein. This table holds about 560,000 distinct CDR3 sequences, 27% found once. The same sample was also used in a study of T cells of mothers and their children.

Sequenced material: blood. All receptors derive from a boy younger than 10 in good health.

This clonotype occurred a few times. This chain uses TRBV20-1 with TRBJ2-2; D unresolved. With 1 base removed from V and 1 base from J, the gap between germline ends came to 4 bases. The germline V gene has CDR1 DFQATT and CDR2 SNEGSKA (reference sequence). This CDR3 spans 13 amino acids. In nucleotides, the CDR3 is TGCAGTGCTAGAGTGGGGAACACCGGGGAGCTGTTTTTT. Translation gives CSARVGNTGELFF.

A few counts support this clonotype. The gene calls are TRBV11-2 and TRBJ1-4; TRBD1 aligns across 7 bases. CDR3 size: 15 residues. V dropped 4 bases and J dropped 4; count of bases not matched to a gene: 6. The V gene's germline CDR1 is SGHAT and CDR2 FQNNGV. CDR3 in amino acids: CASSSTTGRNEKLFF. The CDR3 DNA is TGTGCCAGCAGCTCGACGACAGGGCGTAATGAAAAACTGTTTTTT.

The gene calls are TRBV10-3 and TRBJ1-2; possible D gene TRBD1, 6 bases. V was clipped by 5 bases and J by 5 bases, with 18 bases between them. This CDR3 has 15 amino acids. The germline CDR1 and CDR2 sequences are ENHRY and SYGVKD. DNA of the CDR3: TGTGCCATCAGTACCACGACAGGCGCCATTTATGGCTACACCTTC. This translates into CAISTTTGAIYGYTF.

The rearrangement joins TRBV29-1 to TRBJ2-6; D is possibly TRBD1 or TRBD2 (6 bases each). Germline CDR1 reads SQVTM; CDR2 reads ANQGSEA. Trimming left V 5 bases short and J 1 base short, with 18 bases between. The CDR3 sequence is 17 residues long. The CDR3 DNA reads as TGCAGCGTTTCCGGGGGCCGGAGACTTTCTGGGGCCAACGTCCTGACTTTC. It encodes CSVSGGRRLSGANVLTF. Variable domain in full (rest from reference TRBV29-1 and TRBJ2-6): SAVISQKPSRDICQRGTSLTIQCQVDSQVTMMFWYRQQPGQSLTLIATANQGSEATYESGFVIDKFPISRPNLTFSTLTVSNMSPEDSSIYLCSVSGGRRLSGANVLTFGAGSRLTVL.

This clonotype was counted only a few times. This chain links TRBV12-3 or TRBV12-4 with TRBJ2-7, with D possibly being TRBD1 or TRBD2 (5 bases each). CDR3 length: 12 amino acids. Trimming cost V 6 bases and J 2 bases, with 8 bases left between them. The CDR3: CASRTGPYEQYF. CDR3 coding DNA: TGTGCCAGCAGGACGGGGCCCTACGAGCAGTACTTC.